This entry lists 25 T cell receptor beta chains sequenced from one sample in a study of blood T cell repertoires in COVID-19 (dated by TCRdb to 2018 to 2020). Receptor libraries were prepared by the immunoSEQ multiplex PCR assay. TCRdb provides this immuneACCESS table in a form limited to in-frame rearrangements. Some clones are lacking; in checked studies, under half of them reflect an unresolved V gene, and why the rest are absent is not known. The table for this sample lists 250,000 or so clones; 87% of them were counted only once. The top ten hold 3% of the sample. Sequencing was carried out using peripheral blood. These receptors originate from a man younger than 30 with active or convalescent COVID-19.

J is TRBJ2-3 and V is TRBV6-5; D is unresolved. V lost 7 bases, J lost 4 bases, and 9 bases lay in between. CDR3 length: 12 residues. Germline-derived CDR1 and CDR2 are MNHEY and SVGAGI. CDR3 sequence: CASKESPDTQYF. CDR3 DNA: TGTGCCAGCAAGGAGAGTCCAGATACGCAGTATTTT.

This clone was seen just once. The chain couples TRBV9 to TRBJ2-3, with 10 nucleotides matching TRBD2. The CDR3 is made up of 18 amino acids. Germline CDR1 is SGDLS and CDR2 is YYNGEE. V gave up 0 bases and J gave up 0 bases; unmatched junction bases: 7. The CDR3 DNA reads TGTGCCAGCAGCGTAGGTGCTAGCGGGGGCTCTAGCACAGATACGCAGTATTTT. Residues: CASSVGASGGSSTDTQYF.

The genes are TRBV11-1 and TRBJ2-5; TRBD2 might be the D (6 bases). Germline lookup yields CDR1 SGHAT and CDR2 FQDESV (reference sequence). The CDR3 runs 15 residues. Trimming shortened V by 2 bases and J by 2 bases, and 12 bases separated the two germline ends. CDR3 region: CASSLNLGLQETQYF. CDR3 in DNA: TGTGCCAGCAGCTTAAATCTGGGACTTCAAGAGACCCAGTACTTC.

This clone was detected a few times. This chain uses TRBV7-2 with TRBJ1-2; tentative D call: TRBD1 (6 bases). V gave up 2 bases and J gave up 4 bases, with 20 bases separating them. The CDR3 is made up of 17 amino acids. The germline gives CDR1 SGHTA, CDR2 FQGNSA. The CDR3 sequence: CASSLPPGQTSGYGYTF. The DNA of the CDR3 is TGTGCCAGCAGCTTACCCCCTGGACAGACCTCTGGCTATGGCTACACCTTC.

With respect to this clone: At the DNA level, this CDR3 is encoded by other sequences in the same sample as well. The V and J genes are TRBV4-3 and TRBJ1-4; a possible D gene is TRBD1 (6 bases). This CDR3 contains 17 residues. Looked up from germline, CDR1 is LGHNA and CDR2 is YSLEER. Deletions cut 0 bases from V and 0 bases from J, with 11 bases between. This chain's CDR3 is CASSQDVRTATNEKLFF. For the CDR3, the DNA is TGCGCCAGCAGCCAAGATGTCCGGACAGCAACTAATGAAAAACTGTTTTTT.

The genes are TRBV12-3 or TRBV12-4 and TRBJ1-1; perhaps TRBD1 as D (5 bases). Trimming took 6 bases from V and 5 from J, leaving 13 bases between them. There are 13 residues in the CDR3. This chain's CDR3 is CASSPYRGTEAFF. The DNA for the CDR3 is TGTGCCAGCAGCCCTTATAGGGGTACTGAAGCTTTCTTT.

This clone showed up just once. The V and J genes are TRBV7-9 and TRBJ2-7, with D possibly being TRBD1 (6 bases). V was cut by 1 base and J by 0 bases, with 13 bases left in between. CDR3 size: 16 residues. Germline V lookup: CDR1 SEHNR, CDR2 FQNEAQ (reference sequence). This CDR3 is CASSLGSGRGSYEQYF. DNA for the CDR3: TGTGCCAGCAGCTTAGGGTCCGGCAGGGGCTCCTACGAGCAGTACTTC.

The J gene is TRBJ2-7, the V gene TRBV19; 10 bases fit TRBD1. With V trimmed by 1 base and J by 4 bases, 10 bases remained unmatched. CDR3 length: 17 residues. Per the germline V gene, CDR1 is LNHDA and CDR2 is SQIVND (reference sequence). CDR3 region: CASSIVGGQGNRYEQYF. The CDR3 DNA reads TGTGCCAGTAGTATAGTTGGGGGACAGGGGAACAGGTACGAGCAGTACTTC.

The gene calls are TRBV5-6 and TRBJ2-7; 12 nucleotides align to TRBD1. Trimming at V came to 4 bases and at J to 3 bases, leaving 5 bases not matched to a gene. The CDR3 extends over 15 amino acids. The germline gives CDR1 SGHDT, CDR2 YYEEEE. CDR3 sequence reads: CASSPGTGGIYEQYF. The CDR3 DNA sequence: TGTGCCAGCAGCCCCGGGACAGGGGGCATCTACGAGCAGTACTTC.

This rearrangement joins TRBV4-3 to TRBJ2-4; tentative D call: TRBD1 (5 bases). There are 13 residues in the CDR3. The germline V gene has CDR1 LGHNA and CDR2 YSLEER. Trimming pared 1 base from V and 6 bases from J, leaving 7 bases between. Here the CDR3 reads CASSQGQGNIQYF. Written as DNA, the CDR3 is TGCGCCAGCAGCCAAGGGCAGGGAAACATTCAGTACTTC.

The chain uses TRBV4-3 and TRBJ2-7, with 10 bases identical to TRBD2. Losses at the gene ends were 2 bases for V and 3 bases for J; bases not matched to a gene: 7. This CDR3 region has 16 residues. CDR1 is LGHNA, CDR2 YSLEER, per germline. This CDR3 reads CASSQRTSGVYYEQYF. CDR3 bases: TGCGCCAGCAGCCAACGTACTAGCGGGGTCTACTACGAGCAGTACTTC.

CDR3 sequence: CASSLDRGFVQPQHF. CDR3 sequence (DNA): TGTGCCAGCAGCCTGGACAGGGGATTCGTTCAGCCCCAGCATTTT. The rearrangement uses TRBV7-8 and TRBJ1-5; 9 nucleotides agree with TRBD1. CDR3 length equals 15 residues. CDR1 is SGHVS and CDR2 is FQNEAQ in the germline V gene. Germline trimming cut 5 bases from V and 6 bases from J; bases unmatched to any gene: 8.

The chain couples TRBV5-1 to TRBJ2-3; TRBD1 matches at 9 bases. The CDR3 sequence is 18 residues long. In germline, CDR1 is SGHRS, CDR2 YFSETQ. V lost 5 bases to trimming and J lost 1 base; unmatched junction nucleotides: 14. The DNA for the CDR3 is TGCGCCAGCAGACGAGTCCCGGGACAGGGAGAGGGCACAGATACGCAGTATTTT. This translates into CASRRVPGQGEGTDTQYF.

The V and J genes are TRBV24-1 and TRBJ2-1, with D possibly TRBD1 on 6 matching bases. Germline CDR1 KGHDR, CDR2 SFDVKD. Trimming shortened V by 4 bases and J by 8 bases, and 17 bases separated the two germline ends. The CDR3 has 15 amino acids. CDR3 bases: TGTGCCACCAGTGACCCCCGGGGTCCAGGGGATGAGCAGTTCTTC. Translated, it gives CATSDPRGPGDEQFF.

Only one count was recorded for this clone. Here the CDR3 DNA reads TGTGCCAGCAGTTCCCGGACGGGGGGGGACGAGCAGTACTTC. Its translation is CASSSRTGGDEQYF. This sequence joins TRBV2 and TRBJ2-7, with TRBD2 matching over 8 bases. V shed 5 bases, J shed 5 bases, and the junction held 8 bases outside the gene matches. CDR1 and CDR2 from the germline V gene are SNHLY and FYNNEI. This CDR3 has 14 residues.

This chain uses TRBV14 with TRBJ1-1, with TRBD1 identical over 10 bases. Germline CDR1 SGHDN, CDR2 FVKESK. The CDR3 length is 16 residues. Trimming removed 4 bases from V and 3 bases from J; junction bases left unmatched: 8. This CDR3 is CASSLRQGARDTEAFF. In DNA, the CDR3 is TGTGCCAGCAGCCTAAGACAGGGGGCAAGAGACACTGAAGCTTTCTTT.

The gene calls are TRBV7-2 and TRBJ2-1; D gene ambiguous. Trimming removed 8 bases at V and 10 bases at J, with 15 bases between. This CDR3 contains 12 residues. Germline CDR1 SGHTA, CDR2 FQGNSA. The CDR3 loop reads CASSPGLREQFF. CDR3 DNA sequence: TGTGCCAGCTCCCCTGGGCTCCGAGAGCAGTTCTTC.

This rearrangement joins TRBV4-3 to TRBJ2-7; TRBD2 agrees at 9 bases. The CDR3 sequence is 17 residues long. J gave up 7 bases and V 6 bases, and 19 bases lay outside the gene matches. Germline CDR1 and CDR2: LGHNA and YSLEER. The CDR3 here is CASSAGTSPEGGGEQYF. CDR3 coding DNA: TGCGCCAGCAGTGCCGGGACTAGCCCAGAAGGTGGGGGTGAGCAGTACTTC.

V usage is TRBV2 and J usage is TRBJ1-4, with TRBD1 matching over 11 bases. The CDR3 runs 15 residues. Germline values: CDR1 SNHLY, CDR2 FYNNEI. The V segment lost 6 bases and the J segment 4 bases; nucleotides outside the gene matches: 4. CDR3 nucleotides: TGTGCCAGCAGGGGACAGGGGGGGATTAATGAAAAACTGTTTTTT. Its translation: CASRGQGGINEKLFF.

The genes are TRBV9 and TRBJ1-3, with 7 bases that match TRBD1. Germline V gives CDR1 SGDLS, CDR2 YYNGEE. The trim removed 4 bases at V and 2 bases at J, leaving 6 bases unmatched. CDR3 length equals 15 residues. CDR3 protein: CASSKGQTTGNTIYF. The CDR3 DNA reads as TGTGCCAGCAGCAAGGGACAGACGACTGGAAACACCATATATTTT. The full variable domain, with the rest looked up from reference TRBV9 and TRBJ1-3, is DSGVTQTPKHLITATGQRVTLRCSPRSGDLSVYWYQQSLDQGLQFLIQYYNGEERAKGNILERFSAQQFPDLHSELNLSSLELGDSALYFCASSKGQTTGNTIYFGEGSWLTVV.

The J gene is TRBJ1-2, the V gene TRBV9; weak D call: TRBD1 (5 bases). Trimming stripped 4 bases from V and 4 bases from J, with 20 bases between. From germline, CDR1 is SGDLS and CDR2 YYNGEE. The CDR3 is made up of 16 amino acids. The CDR3 DNA reads TGTGCCAGCAGCTTGGGACTACTCCAACCTTTCTATGGCTACACCTTC. The encoded protein is CASSLGLLQPFYGYTF.

This chain joins TRBV6-8 and TRBJ1-1, with TRBD1 matching over 8 bases. V shed 8 bases, J shed 4 bases, and the junction held 9 bases outside the gene matches. This CDR3 comprises 14 residues. The V gene's germline CDR1 is MNHGY and CDR2 SAAAGT. The CDR3 nucleotides read TGTGCCAGCTTGCCACGTACAGGGGGCACTGAAGCTTTCTTT. Residues: CASLPRTGGTEAFF.

Only one count was recorded for this clone. The chain employs TRBV4-3 and TRBJ2-7; TRBD1 matches 7 bases. V was clipped by 3 bases and J by 6 bases; unmatched bases: 14. The CDR3 has 16 amino acids. The germline CDR1 and CDR2 sequences are LGHNA and YSLEER. CDR3 coding DNA: TGCGCCAGCAGCCAGAGGACAGGCCTCTATCCGACCGAGCAGTACTTC. Translated, it gives CASSQRTGLYPTEQYF.

The V call is TRBV7-2, the J call TRBJ2-4, with 7 bases lining up with TRBD1. After removal of 6 bases from V and 0 bases from J, the junction contained 14 bases not matched to a gene. The germline V gene has CDR1 SGHTA and CDR2 FQGNSA. The CDR3 spans 18 residues. CDR3 coding DNA: TGTGCCAGCAGTCCCGGATCGACAGGGCCGATAGCCAAAAACATTCAGTACTTC. This encodes CASSPGSTGPIAKNIQYF.

This clone was picked up one time. This chain connects TRBV19 to TRBJ1-2; D unclear. V dropped 3 bases and J dropped 3 bases, with 11 bases sitting between them. In germline, CDR1 is LNHDA, CDR2 SQIVND (reference sequence). The CDR3 has 14 residues. The CDR3 region is CASSMGGEYYGYTF. The CDR3 coding sequence is TGTGCCAGTAGTATGGGCGGGGAGTACTATGGCTACACCTTC. The variable domain in full, completed from reference TRBV19 and TRBJ1-2, reads DGGITQSPKYLFRKEGQNVTLSCEQNLNHDAMYWYRQDPGQGLRLIYYSQIVNDFQKGDIAEGYSVSREKKESFPLTVTSAQKNPTAFYLCASSMGGEYYGYTFGSGTRLTVV.